This TCR beta chain appears in the sequencing data of a study of shared clonotypes between healthy human individuals. CD8 cells regarded as naive lacked CD45RO, were positively chosen for CCR7, and omitted terminally differentiated effector memory CD45RA+ cells. V lost 6 bases and J lost 6; bases outside the gene matches: 9. Germline V gene lookup returns CDR1 MNHNS and CDR2 SASEGT. This CDR3 is built from 15 residues. Clones were read by immunoSEQ multiplex PCR, and TCRdb kept only the in-frame ones, dropping some. The table lists approximately 2,200,000 clones, approximately 94% of them singletons.

The chain joins TRBV6-1 to TRBJ2-2; TRBD1 aligns across 8 bases. This clonotype was obtained from a man younger than 35 in good health. Some clones in this sample may be carry-over from other donors' samples. Sequencing was performed on naive CD8+ T cells from PBMCs. As DNA, the CDR3 is TGTGCCAGCAGCTGGGACAGGAATAGTGCCGGGGAGCTGTTTTTT. Encoded protein: CASSWDRNSAGELFF.